This T cell receptor beta chain was recorded in a study of coeliac disease. Findings and limits, study-wide: In active celiac disease, intraepithelial and lamina propria TRB and TRG repertoires were less clonal than controls.

The data were produced by immunoSEQ multiplex PCR, yet TCRdb's version contains in-frame clones alone and is incomplete. The data contain about 6,500 clones, approximately 72% of them singletons. The length of the CDR3 is 15 residues. The germline V gene encodes CDR1 WNHNN and CDR2 SYGVQD (reference sequence). Trimming took 3 bases from V and 4 from J, leaving 16 bases between them. On this clone: Its antigen is undetermined. In the same sample, other DNA sequences code for this CDR3.

The source is a man aged 45-60 years with active celiac disease. The specimen sequenced was lamina propria lymphocytes from the gut. The chain uses TRBV10-1 and TRBJ2-7; tentative D call: TRBD2 (6 bases). This CDR3 is CASSEKQRAAYEQYV. The CDR3 DNA reads TGCGCCAGCAGTGAAAAGCAGCGGGCGGCATACGAGCAGTACGTC.